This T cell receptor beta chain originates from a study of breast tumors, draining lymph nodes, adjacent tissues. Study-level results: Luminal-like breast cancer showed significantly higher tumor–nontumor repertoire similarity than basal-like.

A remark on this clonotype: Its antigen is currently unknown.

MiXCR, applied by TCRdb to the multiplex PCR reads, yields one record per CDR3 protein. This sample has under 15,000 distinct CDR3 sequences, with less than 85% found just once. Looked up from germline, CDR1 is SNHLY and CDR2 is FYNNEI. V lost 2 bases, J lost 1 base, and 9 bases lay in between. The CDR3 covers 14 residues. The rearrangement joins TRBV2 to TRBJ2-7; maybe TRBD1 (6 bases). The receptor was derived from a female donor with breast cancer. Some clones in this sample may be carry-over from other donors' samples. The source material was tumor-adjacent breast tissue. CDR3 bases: TGTGCCAGCAGTGAACAGGGGCCATCCTACGAGCAGTACTTC. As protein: CASSEQGPSYEQYF.